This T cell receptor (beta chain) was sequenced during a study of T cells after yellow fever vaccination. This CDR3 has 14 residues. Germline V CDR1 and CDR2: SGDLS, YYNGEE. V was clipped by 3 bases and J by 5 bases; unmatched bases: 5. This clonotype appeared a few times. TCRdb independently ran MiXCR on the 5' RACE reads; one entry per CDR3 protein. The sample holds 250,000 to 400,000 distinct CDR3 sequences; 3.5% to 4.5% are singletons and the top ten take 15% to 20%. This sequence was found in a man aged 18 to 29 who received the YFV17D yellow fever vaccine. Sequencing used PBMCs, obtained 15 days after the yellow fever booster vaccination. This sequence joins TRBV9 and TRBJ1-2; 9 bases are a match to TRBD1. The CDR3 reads CASSADRGDYGYTF. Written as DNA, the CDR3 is TGTGCCAGCAGCGCAGACAGGGGGGATTATGGCTACACCTTC.